This T cell receptor (beta chain) was recovered during a study of metastatic and nonmetastatic thyroid tumors. On the study more broadly: Malignant and benign thyroid patients had repertoires compared in peripheral blood and tumor or nodule tissue. Overall study results and limits: Within blood and tumor, benign nodules reportedly had significantly lower TCR beta diversity than malignant thyroid tumors did.

The CDR3 is 17 residues long. Germline V gene lookup returns CDR1 SNHLY and CDR2 FYNNEI. V lost 2 bases, J lost 5 bases, and 9 bases stayed unmatched. Original analysis: A papillary thyroid cancer distant-metastasis classifier was built from CDR3 differences across clinicopathological groups. TCRdb reprocessed the PCR reads via MiXCR. The V and J calls reflect TCRdb's pipeline rather than the authors' work. The sample includes about 13,000 clones, about 25% of them seen just once. Thyroid surgery took place with no prior treatment in any patient. This clone was seen repeatedly, ten times or more. Antigen specificity is unknown.

The material sequenced was blood. The chain carries TRBV2 and TRBJ1-1, with 12 bases aligning to TRBD1. The sequence was obtained from a female donor with papillary thyroid cancer or a benign thyroid nodule (not recorded which). Some clones in this sample may be carry-over from other donors' samples. The CDR3 sequence: CASSEFPGQGARTEAFF. The CDR3 nucleotides are TGTGCCAGCAGTGAATTTCCGGGACAGGGGGCGCGTACTGAAGCTTTCTTT.